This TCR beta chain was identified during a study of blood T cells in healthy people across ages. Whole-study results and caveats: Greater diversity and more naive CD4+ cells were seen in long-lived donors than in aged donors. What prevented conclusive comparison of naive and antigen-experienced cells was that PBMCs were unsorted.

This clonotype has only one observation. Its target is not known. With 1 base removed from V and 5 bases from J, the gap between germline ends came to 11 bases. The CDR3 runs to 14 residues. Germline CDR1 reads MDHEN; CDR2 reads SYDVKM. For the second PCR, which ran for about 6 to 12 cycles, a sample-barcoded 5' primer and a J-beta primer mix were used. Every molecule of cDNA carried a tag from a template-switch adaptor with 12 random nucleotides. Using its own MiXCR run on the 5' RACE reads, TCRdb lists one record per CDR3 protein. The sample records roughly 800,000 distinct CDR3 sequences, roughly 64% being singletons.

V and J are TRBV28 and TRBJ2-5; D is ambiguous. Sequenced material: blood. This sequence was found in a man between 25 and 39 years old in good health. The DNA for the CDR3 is TGTGCCAGCAGTTTATTCGGCAGTCAGGAGACCCAGTACTTC. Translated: CASSLFGSQETQYF. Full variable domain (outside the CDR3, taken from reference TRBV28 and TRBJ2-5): DVKVTQSSRYLVKRTGEKVFLECVQDMDHENMFWYRQDPGLGLRLIYFSYDVKMKEKGDIPEGYSVSREKKERFSLILESASTNQTSMYLCASSLFGSQETQYFGPGTRLLVL.